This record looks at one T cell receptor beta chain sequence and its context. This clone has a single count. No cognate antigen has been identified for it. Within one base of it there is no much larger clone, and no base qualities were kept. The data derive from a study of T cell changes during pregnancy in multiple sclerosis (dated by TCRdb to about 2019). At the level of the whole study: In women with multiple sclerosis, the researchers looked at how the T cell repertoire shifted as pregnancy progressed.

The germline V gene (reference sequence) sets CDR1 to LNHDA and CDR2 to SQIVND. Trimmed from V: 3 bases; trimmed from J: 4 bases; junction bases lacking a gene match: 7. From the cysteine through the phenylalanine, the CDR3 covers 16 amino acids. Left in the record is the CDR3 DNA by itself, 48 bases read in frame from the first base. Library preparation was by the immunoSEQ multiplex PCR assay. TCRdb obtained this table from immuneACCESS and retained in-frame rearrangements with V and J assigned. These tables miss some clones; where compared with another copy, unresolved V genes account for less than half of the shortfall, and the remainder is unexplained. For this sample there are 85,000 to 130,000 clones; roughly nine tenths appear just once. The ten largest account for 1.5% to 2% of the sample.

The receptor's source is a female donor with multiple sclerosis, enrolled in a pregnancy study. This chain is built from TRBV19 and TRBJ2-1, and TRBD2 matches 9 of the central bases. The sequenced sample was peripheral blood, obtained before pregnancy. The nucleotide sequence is TGTGCCAGTAGTATTATCGGCGGGGGGGTTTACAATGAGCAGTTCTTC. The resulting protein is CASSIIGGGVYNEQFF.